The 5 T cell receptor beta chains below were found in one sample sequenced in a study of persistence of HIV-infected CD4 T cells. These receptors have no known antigen. The immunoSEQ assay was version 4, run in survey mode. Profiling relied on immunoSEQ multiplex PCR, and the TCRdb table lists in-frame clones only, not all of them. The sample lists roughly 35,000 clones, around 90% occurring once. Nonspecific anti-CD3/anti-CD28 bead stimulation represents the broad CD4+ T cell repertoire. Sorting of responding CD4+ T cells relied on upregulated CD40 ligand together with CD69. The starting material was CD4+ T cells sorted from PBMCs after approximately 19-hour stimulation, obtained from a patient who received antiretroviral therapy. The receptor set was obtained from an adult man with HIV who was CMV-seropositive.

The V and J genes are TRBV4-1 and TRBJ2-2; 13 nucleotides match TRBD2. V lost 4 bases to trimming and J lost 0 bases; unmatched junction nucleotides: 8. The germline V gene has CDR1 MGHRA and CDR2 YSYEKL. The CDR3 covers 19 residues. In nucleotides, the CDR3 is TGCGCCAGCAGCCGGCCCCGGACTAGCGGGAGCGCGAACACCGGGGAGCTGTTTTTT. This gives the protein CASSRPRTSGSANTGELFF.

The chain joins TRBV7-9 to TRBJ2-2; D unclear. The CDR3 contains 13 residues. V was pared by 2 bases and J by 6 bases, with 7 bases between. Germline CDR1 is SEHNR and CDR2 is FQNEAQ (reference sequence). CDR3 bases: TGTGCCAGCAGCTTACTCGGGTCCGGGGAGCTGTTTTTT. It yields the protein CASSLLGSGELFF.

The gene calls are TRBV7-9 and TRBJ1-6, with D maybe TRBD1 (6 bases). Germline-derived CDR1 and CDR2 are SEHNR and FQNEAQ (reference sequence). The CDR3 length is 15 residues. Between the trimmed V and J ends, which lost 4 bases and 10 bases, there was a span of 17 bases. The CDR3 DNA reads as TGTGCCAGCAGCTCCCCGGCGGGGGGGGCATCACCCCTCCACTTT. This encodes CASSSPAGGASPLHF.

This chain joins TRBV15 and TRBJ1-2; unclear D gene. The CDR3 contains 12 residues. Trimming cost V 4 bases and J 4 bases, with 7 bases left between them. CDR1 is LNHNV and CDR2 is YYDKDF in the germline V gene (reference sequence). The CDR3 nucleotides read TGTGCCACCAGCACCGCAACCTATGGCTACACCTTC. Protein product: CATSTATYGYTF.

The chain carries TRBV9 and TRBJ1-3; D is ambiguous. The length of the CDR3 is 16 residues. The V and J ends lost 0 bases and 0 bases respectively, with 10 bases between them. Germline assignment: CDR1 SGDLS and CDR2 YYNGEE. CDR3 sequence (DNA): TGTGCCAGCAGCGTAGAACCCGGGAGCTCTGGAAACACCATATATTTT. It codes for CASSVEPGSSGNTIYF.